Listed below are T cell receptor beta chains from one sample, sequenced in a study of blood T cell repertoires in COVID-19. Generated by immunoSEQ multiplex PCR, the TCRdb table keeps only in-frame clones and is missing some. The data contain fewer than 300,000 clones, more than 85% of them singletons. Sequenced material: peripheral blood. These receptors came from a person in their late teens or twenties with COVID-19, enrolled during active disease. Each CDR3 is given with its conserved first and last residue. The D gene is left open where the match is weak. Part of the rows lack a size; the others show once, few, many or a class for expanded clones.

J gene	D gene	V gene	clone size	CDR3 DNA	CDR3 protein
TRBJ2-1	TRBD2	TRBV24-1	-	TGTGCCACCAGTGACTTGACTAGCGGGAGGACCAATGAGCAGTTCTTC	CATSDLTSGRTNEQFF
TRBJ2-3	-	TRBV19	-	TGTGCCAGTAGTATAAGGCAGGCGAGCACAGATACGCAGTATTTT	CASSIRQASTDTQYF
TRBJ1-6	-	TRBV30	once	TGTGCCTGGGGGATTGGACTAGCCCGCTATAATTCACCCCTCCACTTT	CAWGIGLARYNSPLHF
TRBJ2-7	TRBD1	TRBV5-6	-	TGTGCCAGCAGCTCCTACAGGGGGCGAGAACCCTACGAGCAGTACTTC	CASSSYRGREPYEQYF
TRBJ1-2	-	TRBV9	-	TGTGCCAGCAGCGCGGACAGTGCCAACTATGGCTACACCTTC	CASSADSANYGYTF
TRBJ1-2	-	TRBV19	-	TGTGCCAGTAGTATTGTTTTACAGTATGGCTACACCTTC	CASSIVLQYGYTF
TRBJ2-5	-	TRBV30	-	TGTGCCTGGAGTGTCCAGGTTCAAGAGACCCAGTACTTC	CAWSVQVQETQYF
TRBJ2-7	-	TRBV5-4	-	TGTGCCAGCAGCGGTTCCCAGGGTCCCTACGAGCAGTACTTC	CASSGSQGPYEQYF
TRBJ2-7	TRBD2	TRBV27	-	TGTGCCAGCAGTCTCTTCCCAGGACTAGCGGGAGGGCCCAGCTACGAGCAGTACTTC	CASSLFPGLAGGPSYEQYF
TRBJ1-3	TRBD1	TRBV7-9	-	TGTGCCAGCAGCTGTTCGACAGGGCGGCCTGGAAACACCATATATTTT	CASSCSTGRPGNTIYF
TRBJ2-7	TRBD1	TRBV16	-	TGTGCCAGCAGCCGGACAGGCCGATCCTACGAGCAGTACTTC	CASSRTGRSYEQYF
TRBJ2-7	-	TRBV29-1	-	TGCAGCGTTGAAGAGGAGGGCGCGAAACAGTACTTC	CSVEEEGAKQYF
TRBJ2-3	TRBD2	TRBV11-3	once	TGTGCCAGCAGCGTTGGGGAGCGGGAGACGCCAGATACGCAGTATTTT	CASSVGERETPDTQYF
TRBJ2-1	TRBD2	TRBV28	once	TGTGCCAGCAGTTTAAAACTAGCGGGAGGGCGAGGTGAGCAGTTCTTC	CASSLKLAGGRGEQFF
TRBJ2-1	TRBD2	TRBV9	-	TGTGCCAGCAGCGCCACCGGGACTAGCGTTAACAATGAGCAGTTCTTC	CASSATGTSVNNEQFF
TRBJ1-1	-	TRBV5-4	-	TGTGCCAGCAGCTTGCCCGGCGGGGGTTTCTCTGAAGCTTTCTTT	CASSLPGGGFSEAFF
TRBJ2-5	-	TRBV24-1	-	TGTGCCACCCTACTAGTGGCAGGGACCCAGTACTTC	CATLLVAGTQYF
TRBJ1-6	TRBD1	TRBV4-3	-	TGCGCCAGCAGGGAGACAGGGTATTCACCCCTCCACTTT	CASRETGYSPLHF